These 4 T cell receptor beta chains came from one sample sequenced in a study of blood T cell repertoires in COVID-19. The table came from immunoSEQ multiplex PCR; TCRdb's copy has only in-frame clones and leaves some out. The sample includes 200,000 to 250,000 clones, 65% to 90% of them seen just once. The sample taken for sequencing was PBMCs or T cells enriched from blood (not recorded which). These receptors were taken from a woman between 50 and 59 years old with acute COVID-19.

This clone was observed a handful of times. The rearrangement uses TRBV3-1 (or the pseudogene TRBV3-2) and TRBJ2-7; 12 nucleotides match TRBD2. CDR1 is LGHDT, CDR2 YNNKEL, per germline (reference sequence). This CDR3 contains 16 residues. J was trimmed by 5 bases and V by 4 bases; bases with no gene match: 9. The CDR3 region has the DNA TGTGCCAGCAGCCTCCGGCTAGCGGGGGGGTCCGACGAGCAGTACTTC. This translates into CASSLRLAGGSDEQYF.

This chain joins TRBV4-2 and TRBJ2-7; 8 positions match TRBD2. Germline V gives CDR1 LGHNA, CDR2 YNFKEQ. Trimming took 0 bases from V and 3 from J; bases not matched to a gene: 4. The CDR3 contains 15 residues. The CDR3: CASSQERGGRYEQYF. CDR3 nucleotide sequence: TGTGCCAGCAGCCAAGAGCGCGGGGGGCGCTACGAGCAGTACTTC.

This clone was seen once. V is TRBV7-9 and J is TRBJ1-2; weak D call: TRBD1 (5 bases). Trimming took off 6 bases at V and 2 bases at J, with 16 bases between the two ends. The germline V gene encodes CDR1 SEHNR and CDR2 FQNEAQ (reference sequence). This CDR3 spans 15 amino acids. In nucleotides, the CDR3 is TGTGCCAGCAGTCACAATTTGCGACAGAACTATGGCTACACCTTC. This codes for CASSHNLRQNYGYTF.

A remark on this clone: Other nucleotide sequences from this sample produce the same CDR3. The V gene is TRBV4-3, the J gene TRBJ1-1; no clear D gene. There are 13 residues in the CDR3. Trimming shortened V by 1 base and J by 5 bases, and 8 bases separated the two germline ends. Germline loops: CDR1 LGHNA, CDR2 YSLEER. This chain's CDR3 is CASSQVRGTEAFF. The CDR3 region has the DNA TGCGCCAGCAGCCAAGTCCGAGGGACTGAAGCTTTCTTT.